One and the same sample provided the 5 T cell receptor beta chains below, sequenced in a study of T cells in Graves' hyperthyroidism and ophthalmopathy. TCR beta CDR3 regions were amplified from RNA. During a first-round RT-PCR of the TCR CDR3, the HTBI primer set was used. TCRdb analysed the multiplex PCR reads with MiXCR anew, one entry per CDR3 protein. The sample contains around 420,000 distinct CDR3 sequences, approximately 15% of which appear only once. Sequenced: blood. The receptors stem from a woman aged 18 to 35 with Graves' hyperthyroidism.

At least ten counts were recorded for this clonotype. CDR3 protein: CASSDGLAGGPYNEQFF. As DNA, the CDR3 is TGTGCCAGCAGCGACGGACTAGCGGGAGGGCCTTACAATGAGCAGTTCTTC. The rearrangement uses TRBV5-6 and TRBJ2-1; the match to TRBD2 covers 15 bases. The germline CDR1 and CDR2 sequences are SGHDT and YYEEEE. V gave up 4 bases and J gave up 4 bases; unmatched junction bases: 6. This CDR3 has 17 residues.

The gene calls are TRBV5-1 and TRBJ2-6; D is perhaps TRBD1 (6 bases). The CDR3 sequence is 16 residues long. Trimming stripped 3 bases from V and 3 bases from J, with 13 bases between. Germline CDR1 reads SGHRS; CDR2 reads YFSETQ. The CDR3 DNA reads as TGCGCCAGCAGCTCACAGGGTTTCAGTGGGGCCAACGTCCTGACTTTC. Residues: CASSSQGFSGANVLTF.

This chain connects TRBV4-3 to TRBJ2-1; TRBD2 matches 15 bases. Trimming cost V 4 bases and J 12 bases; bases outside gene matches: 7. The CDR3 totals 15 residues. The germline V gene has CDR1 LGHNA and CDR2 YSLEER. DNA for the CDR3: TGCGCCAGCAGCCGGGGACTAGCGGGGGGAGCTGCGCAGTTCTTC. It is translated as CASSRGLAGGAAQFF.

At least ten counts were recorded for this clonotype. CDR3: CASSESGRGETDTQYF. The CDR3 coding sequence is TGCGCCAGCAGTGAGTCGGGCAGGGGGGAGACAGATACGCAGTATTTT. The chain joins TRBV10-1 to TRBJ2-3; possibly TRBD1 for D (7 bases). The CDR3 loop spans 16 amino acids. V lost 0 bases and J 3 bases, leaving 13 bases between the germline ends. CDR1 and CDR2 (germline): WNHNN, SYGVQD (reference sequence).

Only a few counts were recorded for this clonotype. V usage is TRBV7-8 and J usage is TRBJ2-5; the match to TRBD2 covers 13 bases. Trimming at V came to 1 base and at J to 2 bases, leaving 7 bases not matched to a gene. Germline V gives CDR1 SGHVS, CDR2 FQNEAQ. This CDR3 has 18 residues. As DNA, the CDR3 is TGTGCCAGCAGCTTAGGACTAGCGGGAGGAAGGCGACAAGAGACCCAGTACTTC. Translation: CASSLGLAGGRRQETQYF.